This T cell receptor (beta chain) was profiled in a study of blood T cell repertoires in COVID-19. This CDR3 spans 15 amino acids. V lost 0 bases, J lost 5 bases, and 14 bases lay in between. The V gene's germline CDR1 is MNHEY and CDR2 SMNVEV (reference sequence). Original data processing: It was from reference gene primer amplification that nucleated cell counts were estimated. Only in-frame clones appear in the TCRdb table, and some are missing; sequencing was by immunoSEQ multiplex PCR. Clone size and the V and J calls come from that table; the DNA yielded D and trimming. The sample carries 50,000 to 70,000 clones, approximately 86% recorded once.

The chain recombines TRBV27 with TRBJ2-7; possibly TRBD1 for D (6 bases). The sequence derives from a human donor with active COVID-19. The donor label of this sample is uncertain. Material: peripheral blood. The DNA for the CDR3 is TGTGCCAGCAGTTTATCGATCAGGGGAAGGGACGAGCAGTACTTC. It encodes CASSLSIRGRDEQYF.